This record looks at one T cell receptor beta chain sequence and its context. This sample is drawn from a study of cytomegalovirus exposure and HLA in healthy donors. Data came from immunoSEQ multiplex PCR; TCRdb stores just in-frame clones and leaves some out. In the table there are approximately 280,000 clones, 70% to 90% of which are singletons. The TCR was taken from a woman aged 18 to 35 in good health and CMV-seronegative. The sequencing input was PBMCs.

CDR3: CSVAGGKIEAFF. As DNA, the CDR3 is TGCAGCGTTGCCGGGGGAAAGATCGAAGCTTTCTTT. The chain couples TRBV29-1 to TRBJ1-1; D might be TRBD1 (5 bases). Per the germline V gene, CDR1 is SQVTM and CDR2 is ANQGSEA. The CDR3 is 12 amino acids. V shed 4 bases and J shed 8 bases, with 14 bases lying between them.